This T cell receptor (beta chain) was sequenced in a study of blood T cells in healthy people across ages. Study at large: Through template switching, about one barcoded beta molecule was captured per two T cells, as measured in model experiments. Findings and limits, study-wide: Researchers said unsorted PBMCs prevented a conclusive naive versus antigen-experienced comparison.

A note on this clonotype: Its antigen is unknown. A much larger clone sits a single nucleotide away, making a read error possible.

Each donor was a healthy Caucasian individual from Russia, aged about 6 to 100. Germline V gene data show CDR1 as MGHRA and CDR2 as YSYEKL. The CDR3 extends over 13 amino acids. It was with a sample-barcoded 5' primer and a J-beta primer mix that a second PCR of roughly 6 to 12 cycles was run. From the 5' RACE reads, TCRdb called clonotypes with MiXCR, one entry per CDR3 protein. The data hold nearly 1 million distinct CDR3 sequences, with approximately 50% observed a single time. This chain joins TRBV4-1 and TRBJ2-4; maybe TRBD2 (6 bases). The DNA end favors TRBJ2-7, so the J call may be wrong. Sequenced sample: blood. The receptor comes from a woman in her sixties in good health. CDR3 DNA: TGCGCCGGCCGGAGGGCAGGTAGCTACGAGCAGTACTTC. Its protein is CAGRRAGSYEQYF.